This T cell receptor (beta chain) was identified during a study of blood T cell repertoires in COVID-19. Looking at the study overall: COVID-19 samples collected from the United States, Italy and Spain covered acute and convalescent phases. The cDNA or gDNA used as material had been derived from T cells, B-cell-depleted T cells, or PBMCs.

This clone has just one count. Sequencing was performed with immunoSEQ multiplex PCR; in TCRdb, only in-frame clones are kept and a portion is missing. The sample yields around 72,000 clones, around 81% seen once. Material for sequencing was peripheral blood. The TCR sequence derives from a woman between 65 and 79 years old with acute or convalescent COVID-19.

The chain's CDR3 is CASSRRGEGVDEQYF. The CDR3, as DNA: TGTGCCAGCAGCCGCCGCGGGGAAGGGGTCGACGAGCAGTACTTC. The chain combines TRBV7-6 with TRBJ2-7, with a tentative D call TRBD2 (6 bases). The germline CDR1 and CDR2 sequences are SGHVS and FNYEAQ. V was clipped by 5 bases and J by 5 bases, with 19 bases between them. The CDR3 has 15 amino acids.